This TCR beta chain was profiled in a study of T cell responses to AZD1222 COVID-19 vaccine. Study-wide findings and caveats: Increased Spike-specific TCR breadth and depth were observed after two AZD1222 doses. Baseline testing showed seropositivity in only 5 or 6 AZD1222 recipients.

Comment on this clone: What it binds is unknown.

With 3 bases removed from V and 8 bases from J, the gap between germline ends came to 11 bases. Germline V gene lookup returns CDR1 DFQATT and CDR2 SNEGSKA (reference sequence). This CDR3 has 12 amino acids. The method was immunoSEQ multiplex PCR; TCRdb's version includes in-frame clones alone and lacks a portion of them. The data contain around 120,000 clones, about 90% of them singletons. The sequences come from peripheral blood, collected on day 0 of AZD1222 vaccination. The receptor comes from an adult in good health. The chain couples TRBV20-1 to TRBJ2-4, with D maybe TRBD2 (6 bases). This chain's CDR3 is CSASSGIYIQYF. CDR3 nucleotide sequence: TGCAGTGCTAGTAGCGGAATCTACATTCAGTACTTC.